This T cell receptor beta chain derives from a study of T cell repertoires in cytomegalovirus infection. Turning to the study itself: Public signatures in TCR beta pointed to CMV infection and matching HLA type. Study-wide results and limits: Cumulative public TCR beta family frequency identified carriers of CMV plus the relevant HLA. The ex vivo response was dominated by HLA-C-restricted CMV-specific TCR beta clonotypes.

Each CDR3 protein is one row after TCRdb ran MiXCR on the reads. The sample holds some 120,000 distinct CDR3 sequences, more than 30% seen once. CDR1 SGHVS and CDR2 FNYEAQ come from the germline V gene. This CDR3 contains 15 residues. As concerns this clonotype: Its matching antigen is unknown. Relative to the germline gene, one junction end is altered; a read error may explain this.

The chain links TRBV7-6 to TRBJ2-1; 8 nucleotides line up with TRBD2. The sequence came from a human donor in good health (CMV status not recorded). Some clones in this sample may be carry-over from other donors' samples. The input for sequencing was CD8+ T cells from cultured PBMCs, taken from culture after CMV antigen stimulation. CDR3: CASSSGDGRYNEQFF. In DNA, the CDR3 is TGTGCTAGCAGTAGCGGGGACGGGCGCTACAATGAGCAGTTCTTC.